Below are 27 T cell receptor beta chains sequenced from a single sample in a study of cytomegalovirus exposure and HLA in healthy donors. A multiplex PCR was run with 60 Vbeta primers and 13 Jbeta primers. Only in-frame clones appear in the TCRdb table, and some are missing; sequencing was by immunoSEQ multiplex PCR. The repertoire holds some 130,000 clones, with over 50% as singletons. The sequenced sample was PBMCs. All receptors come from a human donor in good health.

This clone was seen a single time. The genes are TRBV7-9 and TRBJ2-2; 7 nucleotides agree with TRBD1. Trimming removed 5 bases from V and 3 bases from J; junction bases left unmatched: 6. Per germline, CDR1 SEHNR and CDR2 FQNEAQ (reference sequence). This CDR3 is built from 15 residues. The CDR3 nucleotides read TGTGCCAGCAGCCATCGACAGGGATACACCGGGGAGCTGTTTTTT. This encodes CASSHRQGYTGELFF.

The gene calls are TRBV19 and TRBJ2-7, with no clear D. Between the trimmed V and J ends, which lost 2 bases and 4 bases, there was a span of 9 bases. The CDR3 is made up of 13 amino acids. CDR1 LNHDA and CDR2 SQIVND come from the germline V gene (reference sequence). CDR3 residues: CASSISAQYEQYF. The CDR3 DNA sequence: TGTGCCAGTAGTATATCAGCGCAATACGAGCAGTACTTC.

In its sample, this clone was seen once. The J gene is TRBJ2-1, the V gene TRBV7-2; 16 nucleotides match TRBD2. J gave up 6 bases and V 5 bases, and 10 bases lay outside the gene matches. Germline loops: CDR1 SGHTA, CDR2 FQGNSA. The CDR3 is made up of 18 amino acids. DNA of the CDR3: TGTGCCAGCAGCCGGGGACCGGGACTAGCGGGAGGGGGCAATGAGCAGTTCTTC. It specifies CASSRGPGLAGGGNEQFF.

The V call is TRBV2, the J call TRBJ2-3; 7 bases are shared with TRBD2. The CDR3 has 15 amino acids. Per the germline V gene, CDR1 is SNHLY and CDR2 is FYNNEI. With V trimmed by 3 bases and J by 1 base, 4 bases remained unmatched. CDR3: CASSDGAGGTDTQYF. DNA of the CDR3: TGTGCCAGCAGTGATGGCGCGGGAGGCACAGATACGCAGTATTTT.

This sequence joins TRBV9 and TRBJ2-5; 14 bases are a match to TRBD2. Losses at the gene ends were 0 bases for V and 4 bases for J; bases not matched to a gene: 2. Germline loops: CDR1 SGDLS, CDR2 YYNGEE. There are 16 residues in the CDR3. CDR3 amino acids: CASSVGGTSGRETQYF. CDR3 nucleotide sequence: TGTGCCAGCAGCGTAGGCGGGACTAGCGGGAGAGAGACCCAGTACTTC.

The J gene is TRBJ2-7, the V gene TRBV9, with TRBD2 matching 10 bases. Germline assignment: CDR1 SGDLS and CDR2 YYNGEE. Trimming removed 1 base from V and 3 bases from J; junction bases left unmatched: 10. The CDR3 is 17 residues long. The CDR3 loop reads CASSVLASGSGIYEQYF. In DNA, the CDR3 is TGTGCCAGCAGCGTATTGGCTAGCGGGAGCGGAATCTACGAGCAGTACTTC.

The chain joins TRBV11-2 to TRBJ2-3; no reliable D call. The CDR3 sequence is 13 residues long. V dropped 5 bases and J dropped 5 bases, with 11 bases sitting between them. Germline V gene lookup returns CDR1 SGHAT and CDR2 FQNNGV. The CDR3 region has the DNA TGTGCCAGCAGCGCCAGCCCTAGAGATACGCAGTATTTT. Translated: CASSASPRDTQYF.

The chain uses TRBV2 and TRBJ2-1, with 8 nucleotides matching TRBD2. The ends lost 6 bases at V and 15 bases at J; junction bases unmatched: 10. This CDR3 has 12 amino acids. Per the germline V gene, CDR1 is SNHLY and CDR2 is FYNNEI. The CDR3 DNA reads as TGTGCCAGCAGCCAACTAGCGGAGGGGAGGTTCTTC. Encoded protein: CASSQLAEGRFF.

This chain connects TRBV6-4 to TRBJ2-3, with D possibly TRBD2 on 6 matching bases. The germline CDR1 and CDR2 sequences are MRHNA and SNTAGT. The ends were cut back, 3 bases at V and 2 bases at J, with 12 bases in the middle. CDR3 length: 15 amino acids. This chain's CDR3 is CASSESAGSTDTQYF. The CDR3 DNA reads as TGTGCCAGCAGTGAATCTGCGGGATCCACAGATACGCAGTATTTT.

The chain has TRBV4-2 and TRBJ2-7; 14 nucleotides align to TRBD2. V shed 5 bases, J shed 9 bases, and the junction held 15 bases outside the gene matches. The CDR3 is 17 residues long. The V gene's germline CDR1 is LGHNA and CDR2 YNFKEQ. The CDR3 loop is CASSYGSGLAGGGGQYF. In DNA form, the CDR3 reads TGTGCCAGCAGCTATGGGAGCGGACTAGCGGGAGGAGGAGGGCAGTACTTC.

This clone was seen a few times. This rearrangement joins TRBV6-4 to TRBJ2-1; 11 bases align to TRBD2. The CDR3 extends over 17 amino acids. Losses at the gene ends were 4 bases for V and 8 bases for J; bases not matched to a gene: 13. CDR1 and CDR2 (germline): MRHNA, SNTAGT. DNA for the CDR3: TGTGCCAGCAGTGCCCAAAGGCTAGCGGGAGGTTTTGATGAGCAGTTCTTC. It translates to CASSAQRLAGGFDEQFF.

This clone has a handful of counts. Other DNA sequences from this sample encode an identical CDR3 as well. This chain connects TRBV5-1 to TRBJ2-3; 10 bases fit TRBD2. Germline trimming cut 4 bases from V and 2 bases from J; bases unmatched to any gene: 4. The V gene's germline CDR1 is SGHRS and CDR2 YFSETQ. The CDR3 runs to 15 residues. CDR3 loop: CASSLGLADTDTQYF. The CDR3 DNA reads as TGCGCCAGCAGCCTCGGACTAGCGGACACAGATACGCAGTATTTT.

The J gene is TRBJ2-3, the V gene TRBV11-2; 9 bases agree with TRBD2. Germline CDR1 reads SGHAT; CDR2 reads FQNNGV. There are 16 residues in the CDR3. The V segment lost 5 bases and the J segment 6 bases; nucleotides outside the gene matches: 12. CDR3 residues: CASSPFGLAGSDTQYF. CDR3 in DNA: TGTGCCAGCAGCCCCTTCGGGCTAGCGGGGTCTGATACGCAGTATTTT.

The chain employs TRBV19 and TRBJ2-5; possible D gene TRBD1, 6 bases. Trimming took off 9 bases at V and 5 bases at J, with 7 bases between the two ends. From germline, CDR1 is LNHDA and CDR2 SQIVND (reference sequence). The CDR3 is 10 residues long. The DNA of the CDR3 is TGTGCCAGCACAGGGGAGACCCAGTACTTC. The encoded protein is CASTGETQYF.

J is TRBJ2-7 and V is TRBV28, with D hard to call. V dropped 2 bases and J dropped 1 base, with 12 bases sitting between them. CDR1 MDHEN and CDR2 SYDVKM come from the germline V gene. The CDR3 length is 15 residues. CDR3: CASSLPQVPSYEQYF. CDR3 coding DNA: TGTGCCAGCAGTTTACCCCAGGTTCCTTCCTACGAGCAGTACTTC. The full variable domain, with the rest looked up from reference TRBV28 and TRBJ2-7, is DVKVTQSSRYLVKRTGEKVFLECVQDMDHENMFWYRQDPGLGLRLIYFSYDVKMKEKGDIPEGYSVSREKKERFSLILESASTNQTSMYLCASSLPQVPSYEQYFGPGTRLTVT.

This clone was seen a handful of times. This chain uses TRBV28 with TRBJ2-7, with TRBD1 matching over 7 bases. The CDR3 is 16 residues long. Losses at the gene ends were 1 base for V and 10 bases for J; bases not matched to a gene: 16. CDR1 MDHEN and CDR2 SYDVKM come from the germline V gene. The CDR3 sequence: CASSLLAYRGRALQYF. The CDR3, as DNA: TGTGCCAGCAGTTTATTGGCCTACAGGGGTCGGGCTCTACAGTACTTC.

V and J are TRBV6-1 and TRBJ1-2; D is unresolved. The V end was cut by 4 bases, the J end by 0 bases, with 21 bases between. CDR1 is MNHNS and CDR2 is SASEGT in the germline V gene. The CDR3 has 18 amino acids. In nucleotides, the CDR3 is TGTGCCAGCAGTGGAGGTCTAATTAGCCAGTCGGCTAACTATGGCTACACCTTC. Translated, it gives CASSGGLISQSANYGYTF.

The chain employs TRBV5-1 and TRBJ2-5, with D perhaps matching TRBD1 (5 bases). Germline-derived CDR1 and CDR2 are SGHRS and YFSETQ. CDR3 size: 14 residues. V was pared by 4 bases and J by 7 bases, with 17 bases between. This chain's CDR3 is CASSMETVPGTQYF. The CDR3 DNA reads TGCGCCAGCAGCATGGAGACAGTCCCAGGGACCCAGTACTTC.

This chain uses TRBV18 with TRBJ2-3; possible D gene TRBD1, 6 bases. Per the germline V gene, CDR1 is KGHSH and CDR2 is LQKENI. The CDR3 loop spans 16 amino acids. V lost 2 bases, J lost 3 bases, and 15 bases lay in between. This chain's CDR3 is CASSPTGQKGTDTQYF. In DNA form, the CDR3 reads TGTGCCAGCTCACCAACCGGACAGAAGGGAACAGATACGCAGTATTTT.

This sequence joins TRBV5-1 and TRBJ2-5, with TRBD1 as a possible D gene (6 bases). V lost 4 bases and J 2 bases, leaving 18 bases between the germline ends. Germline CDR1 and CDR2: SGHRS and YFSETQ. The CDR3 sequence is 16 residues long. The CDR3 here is CASSRNGQLQQETQYF. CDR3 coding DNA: TGCGCCAGCAGCAGGAATGGACAGCTTCAACAAGAGACCCAGTACTTC. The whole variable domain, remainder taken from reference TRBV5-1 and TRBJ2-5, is KAGVTQTPRYLIKTRGQQVTLSCSPISGHRSVSWYQQTPGQGLQFLFEYFSETQRNKGNFPGRFSGRQFSNSRSEMNVSTLELGDSALYLCASSRNGQLQQETQYFGPGTRLLVL.

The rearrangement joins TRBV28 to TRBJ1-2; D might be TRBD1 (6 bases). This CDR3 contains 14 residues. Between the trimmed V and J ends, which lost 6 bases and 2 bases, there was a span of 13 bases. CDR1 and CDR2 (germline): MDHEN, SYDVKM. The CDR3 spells CASSPRTVNYGYTF. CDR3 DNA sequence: TGTGCCAGCAGCCCAAGGACAGTCAACTATGGCTACACCTTC.

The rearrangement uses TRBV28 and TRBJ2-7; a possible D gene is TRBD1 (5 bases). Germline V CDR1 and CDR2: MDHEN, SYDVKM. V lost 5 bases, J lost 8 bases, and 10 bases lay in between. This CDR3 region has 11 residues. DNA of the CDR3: TGTGCCAGCAGTCAGGGTAGTAAGCAGTACTTC. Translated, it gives CASSQGSKQYF.

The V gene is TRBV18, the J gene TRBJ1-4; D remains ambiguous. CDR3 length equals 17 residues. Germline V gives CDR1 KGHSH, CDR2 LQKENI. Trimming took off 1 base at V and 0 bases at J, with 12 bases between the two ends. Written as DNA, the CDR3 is TGTGCCAGCTCACCACGAACAGCTCCAGCAACTAATGAAAAACTGTTTTTT. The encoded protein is CASSPRTAPATNEKLFF.

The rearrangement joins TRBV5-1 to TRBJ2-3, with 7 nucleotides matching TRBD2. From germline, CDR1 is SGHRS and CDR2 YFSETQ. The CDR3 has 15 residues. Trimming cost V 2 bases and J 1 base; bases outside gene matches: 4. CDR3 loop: CASSFTSVRTDTQYF. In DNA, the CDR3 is TGCGCCAGCAGCTTTACTAGCGTCCGCACAGATACGCAGTATTTT.

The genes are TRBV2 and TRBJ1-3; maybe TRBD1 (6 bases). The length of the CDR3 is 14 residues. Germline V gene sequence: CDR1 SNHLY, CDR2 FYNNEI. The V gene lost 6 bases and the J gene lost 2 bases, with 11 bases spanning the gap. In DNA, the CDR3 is TGTGCCAGCAGCGCACAGGGACCTGGAAACACCATATATTTT. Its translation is CASSAQGPGNTIYF.

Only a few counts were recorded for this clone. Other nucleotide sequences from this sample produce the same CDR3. CDR3 nucleotide sequence: TGTGCCAGCAGCCGGGGACAGGCTCAGCCCCAGCATTTT. Its translation: CASSRGQAQPQHF. The V call is TRBV11-2, the J call TRBJ1-5; TRBD1 aligns across 8 bases. Germline loops: CDR1 SGHAT, CDR2 FQNNGV. This CDR3 comprises 13 residues. Trimming took 5 bases from V and 6 from J; bases not matched to a gene: 3.

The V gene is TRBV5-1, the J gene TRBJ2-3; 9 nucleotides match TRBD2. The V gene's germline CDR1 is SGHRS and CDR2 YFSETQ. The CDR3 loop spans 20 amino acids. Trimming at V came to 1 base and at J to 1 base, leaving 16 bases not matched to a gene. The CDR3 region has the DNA TGCGCCAGCAGCTTGATGGGCCAGAGGGGCGGGAGGGCCCGCACAGATACGCAGTATTTT. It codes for CASSLMGQRGGRARTDTQYF.